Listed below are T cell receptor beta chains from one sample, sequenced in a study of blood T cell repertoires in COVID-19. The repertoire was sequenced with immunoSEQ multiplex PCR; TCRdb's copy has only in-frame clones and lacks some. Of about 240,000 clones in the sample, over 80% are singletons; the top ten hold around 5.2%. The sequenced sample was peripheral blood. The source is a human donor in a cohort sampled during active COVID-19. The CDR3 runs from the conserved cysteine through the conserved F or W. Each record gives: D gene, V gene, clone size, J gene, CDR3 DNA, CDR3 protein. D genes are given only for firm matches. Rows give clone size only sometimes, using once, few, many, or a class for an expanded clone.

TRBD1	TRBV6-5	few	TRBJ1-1	TGTGCCAGCACCCCAATACGGACAGGGACTGAAGCTTTCTTT	CASTPIRTGTEAFF
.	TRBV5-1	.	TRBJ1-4	TGCGCCAGCAGCTTGGCAGGGTCCAATGAAAAACTGTTTTTT	CASSLAGSNEKLFF
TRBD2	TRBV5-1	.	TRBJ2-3	TGCGCCAGCAGCGGAACCGCCACTAGCGGGAGGGCCCCAGATACGCAGTATTTT	CASSGTATSGRAPDTQYF
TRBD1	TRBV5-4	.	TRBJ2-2	TGTGCCAGCAGCCTCGAACTGACAGGGGGCTCGAACACCGGGGAGCTGTTTTTT	CASSLELTGGSNTGELFF
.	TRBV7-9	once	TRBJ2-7	TGTGCCAGCAGCTTATCCGGGGGAGACAAGGGTTACGAGCAGTACTTC	CASSLSGGDKGYEQYF
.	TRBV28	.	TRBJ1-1	TGTGCCAGCAGTTCATTACCAGGGGCTTCCACTGAAGCTTTCTTT	CASSSLPGASTEAFF
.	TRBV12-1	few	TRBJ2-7	TGTGCCAGCTGGACTCCGGGACACGAGAGCTACGAGCAGTACTTC	CASWTPGHESYEQYF
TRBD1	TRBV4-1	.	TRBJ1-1	TGCGCCAGCAGCAAGCTGGGACAGGAAGCTTACACTGAAGCTTTCTTT	CASSKLGQEAYTEAFF
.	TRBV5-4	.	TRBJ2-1	TGTGCCAGCAGCTTGGGAGGGAGGAATAGGGGCGGTGAGCAGTTCTTC	CASSLGGRNRGGEQFF
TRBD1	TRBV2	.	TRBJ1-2	TGTGCCAGCAGTAATCGACAGGGAAACTATGGCTACACCTTC	CASSNRQGNYGYTF
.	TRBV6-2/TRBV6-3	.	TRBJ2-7	TGTGCCAGCAGTTATACCGCGATGAGCGAGCAGTACTTC	CASSYTAMSEQYF
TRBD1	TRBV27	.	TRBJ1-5	TGTGCCAGCAGTCCCGACAGGGGGCGCATCAATCAGCCCCAGCATTTT	CASSPDRGRINQPQHF
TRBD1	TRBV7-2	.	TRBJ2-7	TGTGCCAGCAGCCCGGGACAGGGCTTCTACGAGCAGTACTTC	CASSPGQGFYEQYF
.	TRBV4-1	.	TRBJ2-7	TGCGCCAGCAGAAGAGGACAGCCCTACGAGCAGTACTTC	CASRRGQPYEQYF
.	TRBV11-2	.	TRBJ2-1	TGTGCCAGCAGCCTGAGTTTCAATGAGCAGTTCTTC	CASSLSFNEQFF
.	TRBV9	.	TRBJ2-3	TGTGCCAGCAGCCCAGGAGGGCTGACAGATACGCAGTATTTT	CASSPGGLTDTQYF
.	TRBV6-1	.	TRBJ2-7	TGTGCCAGCAGTGAATTCGTTCACGAGCAGTACTTC	CASSEFVHEQYF